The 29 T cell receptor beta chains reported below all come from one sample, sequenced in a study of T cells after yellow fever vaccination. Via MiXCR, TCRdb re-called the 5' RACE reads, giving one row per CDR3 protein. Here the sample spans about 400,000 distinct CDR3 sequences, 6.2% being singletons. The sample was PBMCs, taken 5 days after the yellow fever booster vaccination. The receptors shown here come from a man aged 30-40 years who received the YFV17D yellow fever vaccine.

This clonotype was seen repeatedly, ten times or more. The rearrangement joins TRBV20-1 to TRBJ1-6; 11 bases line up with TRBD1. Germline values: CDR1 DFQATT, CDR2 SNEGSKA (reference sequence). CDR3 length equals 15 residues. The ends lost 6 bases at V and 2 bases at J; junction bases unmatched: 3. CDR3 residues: CSAQDRGPYNSPLHF. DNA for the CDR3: TGCAGTGCGCAGGACAGGGGGCCCTATAATTCACCCCTCCACTTT.

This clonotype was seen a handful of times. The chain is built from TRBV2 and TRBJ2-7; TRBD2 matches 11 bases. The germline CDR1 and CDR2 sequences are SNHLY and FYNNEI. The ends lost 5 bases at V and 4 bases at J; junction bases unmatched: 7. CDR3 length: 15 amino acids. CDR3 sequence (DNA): TGTGCCAGCAGTTACCGGACTAGCGGGTCTTACGAGCAGTACTTC. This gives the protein CASSYRTSGSYEQYF. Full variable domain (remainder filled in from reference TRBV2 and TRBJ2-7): EPEVTQTPSHQVTQMGQEVILRCVPISNHLYFYWYRQILGQKVEFLVSFYNNEISEKSEIFDDQFSVERPDGSNFTLKIRSTKLEDSAMYFCASSYRTSGSYEQYFGPGTRLTVT.

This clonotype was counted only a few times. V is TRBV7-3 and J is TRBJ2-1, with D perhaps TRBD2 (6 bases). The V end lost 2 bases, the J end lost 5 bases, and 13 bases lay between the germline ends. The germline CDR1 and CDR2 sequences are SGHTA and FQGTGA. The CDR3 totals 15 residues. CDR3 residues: CASSLGGGGNNEQFF. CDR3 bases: TGTGCCAGCAGCTTAGGGGGAGGTGGTAACAATGAGCAGTTCTTC.

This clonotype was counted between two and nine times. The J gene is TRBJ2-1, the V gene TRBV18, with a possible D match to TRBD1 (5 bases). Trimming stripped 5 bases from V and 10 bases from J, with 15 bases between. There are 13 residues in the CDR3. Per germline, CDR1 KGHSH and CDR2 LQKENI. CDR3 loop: CASSKGSGAEQFF. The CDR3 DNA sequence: TGTGCCAGCTCAAAAGGTTCTGGGGCGGAGCAGTTCTTC.

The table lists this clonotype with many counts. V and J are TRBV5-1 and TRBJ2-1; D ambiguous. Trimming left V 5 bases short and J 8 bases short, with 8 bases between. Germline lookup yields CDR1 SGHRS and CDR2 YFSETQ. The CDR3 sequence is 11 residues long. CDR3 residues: CASRSGDEQFF. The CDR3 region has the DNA TGCGCCAGCAGGAGTGGAGATGAGCAGTTCTTC.

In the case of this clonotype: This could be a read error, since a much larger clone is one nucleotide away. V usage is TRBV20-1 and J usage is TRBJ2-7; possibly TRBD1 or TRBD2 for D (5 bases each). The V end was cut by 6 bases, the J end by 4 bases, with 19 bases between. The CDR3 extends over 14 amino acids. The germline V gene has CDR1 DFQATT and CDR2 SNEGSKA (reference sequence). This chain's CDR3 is CSANTGPVAYEQYF. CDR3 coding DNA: TGCAGTGCAAACACGGGGCCTGTGGCTTACGAGCAGTACTTC.

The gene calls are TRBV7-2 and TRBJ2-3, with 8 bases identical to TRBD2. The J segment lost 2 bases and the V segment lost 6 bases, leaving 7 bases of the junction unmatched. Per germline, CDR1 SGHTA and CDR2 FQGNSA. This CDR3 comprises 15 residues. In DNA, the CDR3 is TGTGCCAGCAGAACTAGCGGTTCTTTCACAGATACGCAGTATTTT. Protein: CASRTSGSFTDTQYF.

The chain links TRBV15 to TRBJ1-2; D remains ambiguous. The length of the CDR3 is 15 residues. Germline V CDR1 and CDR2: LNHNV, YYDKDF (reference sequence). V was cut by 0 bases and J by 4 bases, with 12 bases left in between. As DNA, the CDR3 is TGTGCCACCAGCAGAGATCAGCGAGGCTTCTATGGCTACACCTTC. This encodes CATSRDQRGFYGYTF.

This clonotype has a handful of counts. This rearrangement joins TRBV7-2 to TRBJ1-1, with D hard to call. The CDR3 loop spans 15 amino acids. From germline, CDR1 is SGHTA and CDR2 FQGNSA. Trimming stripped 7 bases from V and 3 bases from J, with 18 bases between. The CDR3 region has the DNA TGTGCCAGCACCCCTCGGGGAGGAGGCGACACTGAAGCTTTCTTT. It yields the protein CASTPRGGGDTEAFF.

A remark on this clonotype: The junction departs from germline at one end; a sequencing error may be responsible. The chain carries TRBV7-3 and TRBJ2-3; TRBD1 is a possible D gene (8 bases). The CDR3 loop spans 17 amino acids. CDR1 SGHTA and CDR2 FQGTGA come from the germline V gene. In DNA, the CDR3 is TGTGCCAGAACCAGGGGGCGCGGGAGTTTAGGCACAGATACGCAGTGTTTT. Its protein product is CARTRGRGSLGTDTQCF.

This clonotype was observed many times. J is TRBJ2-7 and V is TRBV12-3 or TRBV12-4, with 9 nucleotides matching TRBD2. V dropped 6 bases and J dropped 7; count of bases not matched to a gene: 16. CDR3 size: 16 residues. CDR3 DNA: TGTGCCAGCAGACGAGCTGCGGGACTAGCAATGTCGGAGCAGTACTTC. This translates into CASRRAAGLAMSEQYF.

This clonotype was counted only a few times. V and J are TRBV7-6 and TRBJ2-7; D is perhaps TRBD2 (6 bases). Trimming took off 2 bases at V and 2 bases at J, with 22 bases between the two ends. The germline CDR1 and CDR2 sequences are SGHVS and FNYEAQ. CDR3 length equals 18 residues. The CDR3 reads CASSLKVYGDSEPYEQYF. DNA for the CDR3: TGTGCCAGCAGCTTAAAAGTCTATGGGGACTCGGAGCCCTACGAGCAGTACTTC.

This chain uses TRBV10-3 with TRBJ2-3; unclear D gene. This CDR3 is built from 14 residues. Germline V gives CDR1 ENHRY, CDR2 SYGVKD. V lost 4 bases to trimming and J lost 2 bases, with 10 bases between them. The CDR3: CAISVNDPTDTQYF. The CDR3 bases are TGTGCCATCAGTGTAAACGACCCCACAGATACGCAGTATTTT.

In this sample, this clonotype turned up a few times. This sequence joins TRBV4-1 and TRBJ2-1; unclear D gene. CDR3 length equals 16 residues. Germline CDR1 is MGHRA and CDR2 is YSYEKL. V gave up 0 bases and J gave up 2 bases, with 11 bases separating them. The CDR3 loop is CASSQEGSRTYNEQFF. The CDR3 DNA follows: TGCGCCAGCAGCCAAGAGGGCAGCCGAACCTACAATGAGCAGTTCTTC.

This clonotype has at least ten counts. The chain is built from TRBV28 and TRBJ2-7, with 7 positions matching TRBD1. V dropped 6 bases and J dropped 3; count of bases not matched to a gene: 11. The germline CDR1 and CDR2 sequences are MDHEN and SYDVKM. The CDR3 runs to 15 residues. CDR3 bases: TGTGCCAGCAGAGGCGGTGCAGGGGGAGTCTACGAGCAGTACTTC. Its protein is CASRGGAGGVYEQYF.

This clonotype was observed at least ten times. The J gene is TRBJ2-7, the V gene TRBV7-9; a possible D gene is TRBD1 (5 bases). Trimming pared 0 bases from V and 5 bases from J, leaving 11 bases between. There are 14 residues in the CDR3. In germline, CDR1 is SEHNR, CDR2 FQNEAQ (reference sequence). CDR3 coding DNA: TGTGCCAGCAGCTTAGCTTCCAGGGCGCACGAGCAGTACTTC. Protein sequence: CASSLASRAHEQYF. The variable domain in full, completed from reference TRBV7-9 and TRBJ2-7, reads DTGVSQNPRHKITKRGQNVTFRCDPISEHNRLYWYRQTLGQGPEFLTYFQNEAQLEKSRLLSDRFSAERPKGSFSTLEIQRTEQGDSAMYLCASSLASRAHEQYFGPGTRLTVT.

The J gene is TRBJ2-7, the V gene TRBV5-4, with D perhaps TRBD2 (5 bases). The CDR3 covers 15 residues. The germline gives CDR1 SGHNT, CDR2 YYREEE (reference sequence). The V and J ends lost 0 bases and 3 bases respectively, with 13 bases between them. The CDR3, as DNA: TGTGCCAGCAGCTTGGGGGCCGGGGATGTCTACGAGCAGTACTTC. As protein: CASSLGAGDVYEQYF.

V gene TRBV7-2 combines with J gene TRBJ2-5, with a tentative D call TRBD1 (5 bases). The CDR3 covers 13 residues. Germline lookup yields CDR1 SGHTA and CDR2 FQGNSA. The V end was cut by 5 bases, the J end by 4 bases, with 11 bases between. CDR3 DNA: TGTGCCAGCAGCCCAGGGTATACAGAGACCCAGTACTTC. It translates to CASSPGYTETQYF.

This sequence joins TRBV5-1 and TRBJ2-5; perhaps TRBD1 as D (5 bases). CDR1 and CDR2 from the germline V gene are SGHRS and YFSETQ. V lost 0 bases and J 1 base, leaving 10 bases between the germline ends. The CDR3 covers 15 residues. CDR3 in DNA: TGCGCCAGCAGCTTGGTTCAGGGCTCCCAAGAGACCCAGTACTTC. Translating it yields CASSLVQGSQETQYF.

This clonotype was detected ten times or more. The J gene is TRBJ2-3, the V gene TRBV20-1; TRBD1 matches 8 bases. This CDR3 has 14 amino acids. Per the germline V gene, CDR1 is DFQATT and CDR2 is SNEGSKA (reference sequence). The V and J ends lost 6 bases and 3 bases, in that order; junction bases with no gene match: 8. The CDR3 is CSADGQGGTDTQYF. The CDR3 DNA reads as TGCAGTGCCGACGGACAGGGCGGGACAGATACGCAGTATTTT.

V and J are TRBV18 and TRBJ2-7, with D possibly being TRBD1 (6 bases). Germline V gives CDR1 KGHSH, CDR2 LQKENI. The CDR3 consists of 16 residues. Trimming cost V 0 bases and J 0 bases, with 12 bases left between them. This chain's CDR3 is CASSPPGTKSSYEQYF. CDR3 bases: TGTGCCAGCTCACCACCCGGGACAAAAAGCTCCTACGAGCAGTACTTC.

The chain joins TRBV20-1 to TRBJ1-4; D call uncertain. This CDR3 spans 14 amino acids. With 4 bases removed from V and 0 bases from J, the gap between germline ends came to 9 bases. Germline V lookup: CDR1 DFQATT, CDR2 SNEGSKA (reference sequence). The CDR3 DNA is TGCAGTGCTACAGACGTTGCAACTAATGAAAAACTGTTTTTT. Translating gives CSATDVATNEKLFF.

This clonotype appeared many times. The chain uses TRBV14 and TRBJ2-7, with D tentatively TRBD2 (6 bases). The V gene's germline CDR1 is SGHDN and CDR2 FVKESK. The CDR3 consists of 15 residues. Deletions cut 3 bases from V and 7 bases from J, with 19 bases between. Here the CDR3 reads CASSQAGRGTWEQYF. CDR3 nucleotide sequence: TGTGCCAGCAGCCAGGCGGGACGAGGGACCTGGGAGCAGTACTTC.

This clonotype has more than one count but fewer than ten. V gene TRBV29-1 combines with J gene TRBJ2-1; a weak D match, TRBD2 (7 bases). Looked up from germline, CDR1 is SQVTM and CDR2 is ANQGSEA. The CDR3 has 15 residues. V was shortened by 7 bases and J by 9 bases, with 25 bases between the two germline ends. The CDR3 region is CSGSGATTSRVEQFF. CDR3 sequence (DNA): TGCAGCGGATCAGGGGCTACGACTAGCAGGGTTGAGCAGTTCTTC.

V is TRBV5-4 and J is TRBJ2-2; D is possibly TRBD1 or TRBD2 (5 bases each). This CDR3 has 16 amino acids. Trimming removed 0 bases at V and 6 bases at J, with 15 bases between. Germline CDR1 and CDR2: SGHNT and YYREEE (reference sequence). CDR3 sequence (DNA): TGTGCCAGCAGCTTGGACCCCGGGACGCAAGCCGGGGAGCTGTTTTTT. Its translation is CASSLDPGTQAGELFF.

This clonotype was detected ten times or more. CDR3 coding DNA: TGTGCCAGCTCACCCCCTGCGGGGAAGCTTTTCTTT. Translating gives CASSPPAGKLFF. V is TRBV18 and J is TRBJ1-1, with D hard to call. The CDR3 is 12 residues long. Germline CDR1 is KGHSH and CDR2 is LQKENI. Trimming removed 3 bases at V and 13 bases at J, with 15 bases between.

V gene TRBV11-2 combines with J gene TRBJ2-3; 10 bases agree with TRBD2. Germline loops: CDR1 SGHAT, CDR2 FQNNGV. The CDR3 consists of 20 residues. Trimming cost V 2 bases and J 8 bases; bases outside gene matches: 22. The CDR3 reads CASSLIPTSAGGKQGGTQYF. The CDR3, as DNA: TGTGCCAGCAGCTTAATTCCGACTTCAGCGGGAGGGAAACAAGGGGGTACGCAGTATTTT.

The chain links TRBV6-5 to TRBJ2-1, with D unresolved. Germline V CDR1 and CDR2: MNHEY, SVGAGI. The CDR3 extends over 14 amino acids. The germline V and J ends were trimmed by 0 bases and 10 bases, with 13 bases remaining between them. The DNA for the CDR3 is TGTGCCAGCAGTTACTCGAAGATGCCCCCCGAGCAGTTCTTC. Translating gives CASSYSKMPPEQFF.

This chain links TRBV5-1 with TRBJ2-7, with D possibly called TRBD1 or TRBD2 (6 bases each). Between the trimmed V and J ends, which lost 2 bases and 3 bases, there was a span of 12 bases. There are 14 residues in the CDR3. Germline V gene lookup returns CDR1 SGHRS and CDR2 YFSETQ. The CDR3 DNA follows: TGCGCCAGCAGCTTTGCACAGGGAGGCTACGAGCAGTACTTC. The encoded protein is CASSFAQGGYEQYF.